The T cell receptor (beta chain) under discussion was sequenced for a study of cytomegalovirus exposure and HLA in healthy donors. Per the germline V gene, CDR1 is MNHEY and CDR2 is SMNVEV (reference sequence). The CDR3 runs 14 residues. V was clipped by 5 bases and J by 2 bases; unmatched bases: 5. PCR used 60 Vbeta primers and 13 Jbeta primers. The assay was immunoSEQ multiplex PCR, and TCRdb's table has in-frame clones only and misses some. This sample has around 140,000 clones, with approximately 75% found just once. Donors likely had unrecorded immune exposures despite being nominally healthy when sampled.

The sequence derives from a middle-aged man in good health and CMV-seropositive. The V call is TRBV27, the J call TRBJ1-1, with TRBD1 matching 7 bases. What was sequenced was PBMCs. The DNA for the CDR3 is TGTGCCAGCAGTCCACAGGGGATTAACACTGAAGCTTTCTTT. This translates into CASSPQGINTEAFF.